The entry that follows covers one TCR beta chain sequence. Its antigen is undetermined. TCR beta VDJ and CDR3 profiling used genomic DNA as template. Each CDR3 protein is one row after TCRdb ran MiXCR on the reads. The sample has nearly 60,000 distinct CDR3 sequences, roughly three fifths seen once. The entry originates in a study of CD8+CD57+ T cells in acquired aplastic anemia. Whole-study results and caveats: Patients and controls shared under 35 CD8+ CDR3 sequences, which appeared highly expressed in patients and within their immunodominant clones.

For sequencing, patients were chosen who had shown expansion of CD8+CD57+ cells by flow cytometry. From germline, CDR1 is SNHLY and CDR2 FYNNEI. The CDR3 has 15 residues. The V and J ends lost 6 bases and 8 bases respectively, with 17 bases between them. The receptor's source is a human donor with aplastic anemia. This sequence joins TRBV2 and TRBJ1-6, with D possibly TRBD1 on 6 matching bases. Sample: sorted CD4+, CD8+, or CD8+CD57+ T cells (not recorded which) from PBMCs. CDR3 bases: TGTGCCAGCAGCTTCCAGGGGAGACGGGATTCACCCCTCCACTTT. This translates into CASSFQGRRDSPLHF.